This T cell receptor beta chain was captured in a study of Ad26.COV2.S vaccination and SARS-CoV-2 variants. The CDR3 extends over 14 amino acids. Germline trimming cut 6 bases from V and 3 bases from J; bases unmatched to any gene: 6. The germline V gene encodes CDR1 MNHEY and CDR2 SVGAGI. Indicated treatment: some 19 received Ad26.COV2.S at low or high dose, single or two shots; about 5 received placebo; per-sample allocation not given. Sampling was done on day 63 after the first vaccine or placebo injection. The repertoire was sequenced with immunoSEQ multiplex PCR; TCRdb's copy has only in-frame clones and lacks some. The data show approximately 350,000 clones, about 80% seen once.

The genes are TRBV6-5 and TRBJ2-7; 9 bases agree with TRBD1. Source: peripheral blood, taken in a trial of Ad26.COV2.S vaccine versus placebo. The TCR was taken from a person aged 18-65 years who received the Ad26.COV2.S COVID-19 vaccine or a placebo. The CDR3 sequence is CASSPDRGIYEQYF. As DNA, the CDR3 is TGTGCCAGCAGCCCCGACAGGGGGATCTACGAGCAGTACTTC.